This TCR beta chain is from a study of metastatic and nonmetastatic thyroid tumors. As for this clone: At one end, the junction sequence differs from germline, possibly due to a read error.

Germline V CDR1 and CDR2: MNHEY, SVGEGT. This CDR3 region has 14 residues. Until they underwent thyroid surgery, no patient had received any treatment. Using MiXCR, TCRdb re-called clones from the PCR reads. The sample includes about 7,900 clones, approximately 30% seen only once; the top ten take 5% to 6.5%. This chain links TRBV6-2 or TRBV6-3 with TRBJ1-1; TRBD1 is a possible D gene (6 bases). Sample: adjacent normal tissue. The source of this sequence is a female donor with papillary thyroid cancer or a benign thyroid nodule (not recorded which). Some clones in this sample may be carry-over from other donors' samples. The CDR3 here is CARSQGGGQTDAFF. Here the CDR3 DNA reads TGTGCCAGGAGTCAAGGAGGGGGACAAACTGACGCTTTCTTT.